Listed here are 19 T cell receptor beta chains from one sample, sequenced in a study of shared clonotypes between healthy human individuals. TCRdb keeps only in-frame clones here, not all; method: immunoSEQ multiplex PCR. The repertoire holds fewer than 550,000 clones, with about 80% as singletons. Source material: PBMCs. These receptor sequences come from a woman aged 35 to 49 in good health. Some clones in this sample may be carry-over from other donors' samples.

The chain carries TRBV14 and TRBJ2-5; D ambiguous. The ends were cut back, 3 bases at V and 5 bases at J, with 10 bases in the middle. The CDR3 runs to 13 residues. Germline V lookup: CDR1 SGHDN, CDR2 FVKESK. As DNA, the CDR3 is TGTGCCAGCAGCCAGTGGAGTAGGGAGACCCAGTACTTC. Protein sequence: CASSQWSRETQYF.

The rearrangement uses TRBV6-1 and TRBJ1-5; a weak D match, TRBD1 (6 bases). Per the germline V gene, CDR1 is MNHNS and CDR2 is SASEGT. The CDR3 sequence is 14 residues long. The V gene lost 9 bases and the J gene lost 4 bases, with 16 bases spanning the gap. The CDR3 sequence is CASTPGHLNQPQHF. The CDR3 nucleotides read TGTGCCAGTACGCCGGGACATCTGAATCAGCCCCAGCATTTT.

This clone was counted many times. The chain carries TRBV19 and TRBJ2-7; D gene uncertain. The CDR3 has 15 residues. V was clipped by 0 bases and J by 3 bases, with 12 bases between them. Per the germline V gene, CDR1 is LNHDA and CDR2 is SQIVND (reference sequence). CDR3 coding DNA: TGTGCCAGTAGTATAGATTCTTCAGCTCGCTACGAGCAGTACTTC. Protein product: CASSIDSSARYEQYF.

Comments on this clone: Different DNA sequences within this sample yield the same CDR3. The V and J genes are TRBV7-2 and TRBJ2-2; D uncertain. V lost 0 bases to trimming and J lost 1 base, with 3 bases between them. The germline CDR1 and CDR2 sequences are SGHTA and FQGNSA. The CDR3 length is 14 residues. Here the CDR3 DNA reads TGTGCCAGCAGCTTAGCCGTGAACACCGGGGAGCTGTTTTTT. Its translation: CASSLAVNTGELFF.

The J gene is TRBJ2-3, the V gene TRBV27, with D possibly TRBD2 on 6 matching bases. Germline CDR1 and CDR2: MNHEY and SMNVEV (reference sequence). V lost 6 bases to trimming and J lost 0 bases, with 13 bases between them. The CDR3 contains 15 residues. CDR3 in amino acids: CASRISGFSTDTQYF. The CDR3 nucleotides read TGTGCCAGCAGGATAAGCGGGTTCAGCACAGATACGCAGTATTTT.

The chain links TRBV7-2 to TRBJ2-7, with a tentative D call TRBD1 (6 bases). Trimming stripped 5 bases from V and 5 bases from J, with 13 bases between. Germline V gene sequence: CDR1 SGHTA, CDR2 FQGNSA. The CDR3 loop spans 13 amino acids. In DNA form, the CDR3 reads TGTGCCAGCAGCCCGGTAGGGGGAGACGAGCAGTACTTC. Translated, it gives CASSPVGGDEQYF.

The rearrangement uses TRBV7-8 and TRBJ1-5; D unclear. The CDR3 runs 15 residues. Germline V CDR1 and CDR2: SGHVS, FQNEAQ. Trimming cost V 5 bases and J 7 bases, with 18 bases left between them. The CDR3 loop reads CASSPALGQWQPQHF. CDR3 bases: TGTGCCAGCAGCCCAGCTTTGGGCCAGTGGCAGCCCCAGCATTTT.

A remark on this clone: Other DNA sequences within the sample encode an identical CDR3. This chain connects TRBV6-1 to TRBJ1-5, with D perhaps matching TRBD1 (5 bases). This CDR3 is 15 amino acids long. Deletions cut 4 bases from V and 2 bases from J, with 12 bases between. In germline, CDR1 is MNHNS, CDR2 SASEGT. CDR3 DNA sequence: TGTGCCAGCAGTGTTGGCCGGGGACGCAATCAGCCCCAGCATTTT. Encoded protein: CASSVGRGRNQPQHF.

This clone has a single count. V and J are TRBV29-1 and TRBJ1-2, with D perhaps TRBD1 (5 bases). In germline, CDR1 is SQVTM, CDR2 ANQGSEA. The CDR3 contains 14 residues. Between the trimmed V and J ends, which lost 6 bases and 1 base, there was a span of 15 bases. CDR3 sequence: CSVVPQGLNYGYTF. CDR3 sequence (DNA): TGCAGCGTGGTACCCCAGGGACTTAACTATGGCTACACCTTC.

The genes are TRBV11-1 and TRBJ2-1; unclear D gene. With 1 base removed from V and 0 bases from J, the gap between germline ends came to 7 bases. CDR3 length: 15 residues. Germline values: CDR1 SGHAT, CDR2 FQDESV (reference sequence). CDR3 sequence (DNA): TGTGCCAGCAGCTTAGAGGGAAGCTCCTACAATGAGCAGTTCTTC. As protein: CASSLEGSSYNEQFF.

The CDR3, as DNA: TGTGCCAGCTTCCCCCCCGGGAGGGCCATCGATGAGCAGTTCTTC. This gives the protein CASFPPGRAIDEQFF. The rearrangement joins TRBV5-4 to TRBJ2-1; 8 bases match TRBD2. With V trimmed by 7 bases and J by 8 bases, 14 bases remained unmatched. The CDR3 has 15 amino acids. The germline V gene has CDR1 SGHNT and CDR2 YYREEE (reference sequence). Full variable domain (rest looked up from reference TRBV5-4 and TRBJ2-1): ETGVTQSPTHLIKTRGQQVTLRCSSQSGHNTVSWYQQALGQGPQFIFQYYREEENGRGNFPPRFSGLQFPNYSSELNVNALELDDSALYLCASFPPGRAIDEQFFGPGTRLTVL.

V and J are TRBV27 and TRBJ2-3; TRBD1 might be the D (5 bases). The CDR3 length is 15 residues. Germline assignment: CDR1 MNHEY and CDR2 SMNVEV (reference sequence). V lost 2 bases and J lost 4, with 13 bases in between. The CDR3 region has the DNA TGTGCCAGCAGTTTAGGGGCTTCAATCTCAGATACGCAGTATTTT. It encodes CASSLGASISDTQYF.

V gene TRBV28 combines with J gene TRBJ1-3, with D uncertain. The CDR3 runs 16 residues. Trimming removed 6 bases from V and 4 bases from J, with 19 bases in between. Germline values: CDR1 MDHEN, CDR2 SYDVKM. The CDR3 coding sequence is TGTGCCAGCAGCAACCGAAGAGAGACATCGGGAAACACCATATATTTT. This translates into CASSNRRETSGNTIYF.

The chain employs TRBV28 and TRBJ2-7, with TRBD1 identical over 7 bases. Trimming removed 3 bases from V and 5 bases from J; junction bases left unmatched: 4. The CDR3 is made up of 13 amino acids. Germline CDR1 and CDR2: MDHEN and SYDVKM. The CDR3 reads CASSLTGQHEQYF. The CDR3 DNA follows: TGTGCCAGCAGTTTGACAGGGCAACACGAGCAGTACTTC.

This sequence joins TRBV7-9 and TRBJ2-5; D gene ambiguous. The DNA end lines up better with TRBJ2-7; the J call may be wrong. The CDR3 has 13 residues. CDR1 is SEHNR, CDR2 FQNEAQ, per germline (reference sequence). CDR3 DNA sequence: TGTGCCAGCAGCTTAGGGGTGGTGTACGAGCAGTACTTC. It yields the protein CASSLGVVYEQYF.

The V call is TRBV7-2, the J call TRBJ2-7; D unclear. The CDR3 spans 12 residues. Trimming shortened V by 3 bases and J by 7 bases, and 10 bases separated the two germline ends. Per germline, CDR1 SGHTA and CDR2 FQGNSA. CDR3 in amino acids: CASSFWAREQYF. DNA of the CDR3: TGTGCCAGCAGCTTTTGGGCGCGGGAGCAGTACTTC.

This clone was observed once. The V call is TRBV27, the J call TRBJ2-7; 7 bases are shared with TRBD2. The CDR3 spans 14 residues. V lost 4 bases and J lost 0; bases outside the gene matches: 3. Germline V gene sequence: CDR1 MNHEY, CDR2 SMNVEV (reference sequence). CDR3 sequence: CASSSWTSSYEQYF. CDR3 sequence (DNA): TGTGCCAGCAGTTCCTGGACTAGCTCCTACGAGCAGTACTTC.

V is TRBV27 and J is TRBJ2-5; D perhaps matches TRBD1 (6 bases). The CDR3 covers 15 residues. CDR1 is MNHEY, CDR2 SMNVEV, per germline (reference sequence). V shed 0 bases and J shed 2 bases, with 10 bases lying between them. The CDR3 DNA is TGTGCCAGCAGTTTATCGACAGGCCGACAAGAGACCCAGTACTTC. It specifies CASSLSTGRQETQYF.

A remark on this clone: This same CDR3 is encoded by further DNA sequences in the sample. V is TRBV30 and J is TRBJ2-7, with D perhaps matching TRBD1 (6 bases). Trimming stripped 2 bases from V and 4 bases from J, with 9 bases between. The CDR3 consists of 12 residues. In germline, CDR1 is GTSNPN, CDR2 SVGIG (reference sequence). Here the CDR3 reads CAWSQQGYEQYF. DNA of the CDR3: TGTGCCTGGAGTCAACAGGGATACGAGCAGTACTTC.